Sequencing of this T cell receptor beta chain was carried out in a study of T-cell memory formation after mild COVID-19. Study observations and caveats: Clones which contracted sat mainly in CM and EM if CD4+, and in EMRA if CD8+. Later expanders leaned CD4+, whereas day 15 to 85 contracting clones were balanced CD4/CD8.

From germline, CDR1 is SGHTA and CDR2 FQGTGA. Trimming cost V 4 bases and J 1 base, with 6 bases left between them. CDR3 length: 13 residues. In TCRdb, the 5' RACE reads were re-called with MiXCR into one record per CDR3 protein. The sample yields about 270,000 distinct CDR3 sequences, under 20% seen once. This clonotype was picked up many times. Its antigen is unknown. The receptor was derived from a man aged 18 to 30 who had mild COVID-19 (a few samples of this study predate the infection). Cell type and time point are not known. The chain combines TRBV7-3 with TRBJ2-3; no definite D call. Sequenced: PBMCs or a T cell subset sorted from them (not recorded which). CDR3 nucleotides: TGTGCCAGCAGCTCTGAAGGCACAGATACGCAGTATTTT. Its protein is CASSSEGTDTQYF.